Each of the 31 T cell receptor beta chains below was sequenced from the same sample in a study of shared clonotypes between healthy human individuals (dated by TCRdb to about 2020). The library was generated by the immunoSEQ multiplex PCR assay. Held by TCRdb, this immuneACCESS table contains in-frame sequences only and omits some clones. Under half of the omission traces to an unresolved V gene where checked; the cause of the rest is unknown. The sample yields some 2.1 million clones; about 95% were counted once. 0.9% to 1.4% of the sample comes from the top ten. For the CD8 naive samples, CD45RO-negative cells were positively selected for CCR7, yielding a CD45RA+CCR7+ population from which TemRA cells were excluded. Sequences were obtained from naive CD8+ T cells sorted from blood. In the paper's terms, the cell subset or site label means: CD45RA+CCR7+. These receptors all come from a man between 18 and 35 years old in good health.

The rearrangement uses TRBV2 and TRBJ2-7, with a weak D call TRBD1 (5 bases). Trimming pared 6 bases from V and 3 bases from J, leaving 9 bases between. Germline V gene data show CDR1 as SNHLY and CDR2 as FYNNEI. The CDR3 has 12 amino acids. In nucleotides, the CDR3 is TGTGCCAGCAGGGACCAGGGCTACGAGCAGTACTTC. As protein: CASRDQGYEQYF.

The chain employs TRBV10-3 and TRBJ1-5; no clear D. The germline V and J ends were trimmed by 0 bases and 8 bases, with 8 bases remaining between them. Looked up from germline, CDR1 is ENHRY and CDR2 is SYGVKD. CDR3 length equals 13 residues. In DNA form, the CDR3 reads TGTGCCATCAGTGAGTCCCAGATAGAGCCCCAGCATTTT. Protein: CAISESQIEPQHF.

The V call is TRBV11-2, the J call TRBJ2-3; D is undetermined. The CDR3 spans 14 residues. The V gene's germline CDR1 is SGHAT and CDR2 FQNNGV. V was pared by 6 bases and J by 2 bases, with 12 bases between. The CDR3 DNA sequence: TGTGCCAGCAGACCTACAGAGATCACAGATACGCAGTATTTT. Its protein is CASRPTEITDTQYF.

V usage is TRBV30 and J usage is TRBJ1-4, with 10 bases matching TRBD1. Trimming at V came to 6 bases and at J to 8 bases, leaving 9 bases not matched to a gene. Germline lookup yields CDR1 GTSNPN and CDR2 SVGIG (reference sequence). There are 14 residues in the CDR3. CDR3 nucleotide sequence: TGTGCCTGTTCACCGGGACAGGGGTGCGAAAAACTGTTTTTT. Translating gives CACSPGQGCEKLFF. Full variable domain (outside the CDR3, taken from reference TRBV30 and TRBJ1-4): SQTIHQWPATLVQPVGSPLSLECTVEGTSNPNLYWYRQAAGRGLQLLFYSVGIGQISSEVPQNLSASRPQDRQFILSSKKLLLSDSGFYLCACSPGQGCEKLFFGSGTQLSVL.

The chain is built from TRBV28 and TRBJ2-5; 11 positions match TRBD2. CDR3 length: 15 residues. The V segment lost 6 bases and the J segment 4 bases; nucleotides outside the gene matches: 7. The germline gives CDR1 MDHEN, CDR2 SYDVKM. CDR3 DNA: TGTGCCAGCAGCCTTACTAGCGGGGGCACAGAGACCCAGTACTTC. Its protein is CASSLTSGGTETQYF.

This clone occurred once. Other DNA sequences in this sample translate to the same CDR3. The chain joins TRBV4-1 to TRBJ2-7; 11 bases map to TRBD2. The ends lost 4 bases at V and 4 bases at J; junction bases unmatched: 6. This CDR3 comprises 15 residues. Germline V gives CDR1 MGHRA, CDR2 YSYEKL. CDR3 sequence reads: CASSPRLAGFYEQYF. The CDR3 region has the DNA TGCGCCAGCAGCCCGAGACTAGCGGGATTTTACGAGCAGTACTTC.

V is TRBV20-1 and J is TRBJ2-7; D is perhaps TRBD2 (5 bases). CDR1 is DFQATT, CDR2 SNEGSKA, per germline (reference sequence). The V end lost 7 bases, the J end lost 3 bases, and 10 bases lay between the germline ends. This CDR3 has 11 residues. CDR3 sequence (DNA): TGCAGTGTTATGAGGGACTACGAGCAGTACTTC. Amino acids: CSVMRDYEQYF.

CDR3 DNA sequence: TGTGCCATCATGGCAGGGAACACCGGGGAGCTGTTTTTT. This gives the protein CAIMAGNTGELFF. The chain employs TRBV10-3 and TRBJ2-2; D not certain. CDR3 length: 13 amino acids. Germline loops: CDR1 ENHRY, CDR2 SYGVKD. V gave up 7 bases and J gave up 1 base, with 7 bases separating them.

The chain uses TRBV29-1 and TRBJ2-7, with D unclear. The CDR3 runs 14 residues. The germline V gene has CDR1 SQVTM and CDR2 ANQGSEA. With 3 bases removed from V and 2 bases from J, the gap between germline ends came to 14 bases. CDR3 in DNA: TGCAGCGTTGAGGGTCCGGGTTCGGCCTACGAGCAGTACTTC. This sequence encodes CSVEGPGSAYEQYF.

This clone came up once. The genes are TRBV7-2 and TRBJ1-1; 7 bases fit TRBD1. J lost 11 bases, V lost 1 base, and 4 bases had no gene match. From germline, CDR1 is SGHTA and CDR2 FQGNSA. The CDR3 totals 12 residues. In nucleotides, the CDR3 is TGTGCCAGCAGCTTAGAACAGGGGTTGGCTTTCTTT. Protein sequence: CASSLEQGLAFF.

The chain carries TRBV28 and TRBJ2-7; 8 bases fit TRBD2. The germline CDR1 and CDR2 sequences are MDHEN and SYDVKM. There are 14 residues in the CDR3. J lost 4 bases, V lost 7 bases, and 9 bases had no gene match. The CDR3 is CASNLAGIGYEQYF. DNA for the CDR3: TGTGCCAGCAACTTAGCGGGAATTGGGTACGAGCAGTACTTC.

This clone was recorded only once. The chain joins TRBV7-4 to TRBJ1-5; 9 nucleotides line up with TRBD1. The CDR3 totals 19 residues. Germline V CDR1 and CDR2: SGHVT, SQSDAQ. V was pared by 2 bases and J by 0 bases, with 11 bases of the junction left unmatched. Here the CDR3 DNA reads TGTGCCAGCAGCTTATCCCGGGACAGGGCGGTTCTTAGCAATCAGCCCCAGCATTTT. Its protein product is CASSLSRDRAVLSNQPQHF.

The rearrangement uses TRBV6-6 and TRBJ1-2, with D tentatively TRBD1 (5 bases). The germline CDR1 and CDR2 sequences are MNHNY and SVGAGI (reference sequence). The CDR3 spans 14 residues. The V and J ends lost 0 bases and 6 bases respectively, with 11 bases between them. This chain's CDR3 is CASSYSGGLDGYTF. The CDR3 nucleotides are TGTGCCAGCAGTTACTCGGGGGGTTTGGATGGCTACACCTTC.

V gene TRBV7-2 combines with J gene TRBJ2-5; either TRBD1 or TRBD2 may fit D (5 bases each). The germline V gene has CDR1 SGHTA and CDR2 FQGNSA. The V gene lost 4 bases and the J gene lost 2 bases, with 5 bases spanning the gap. This CDR3 comprises 12 residues. Here the CDR3 reads CASSWGQETQYF. The CDR3 region has the DNA TGTGCCAGCAGCTGGGGGCAAGAGACCCAGTACTTC.

A note on this clone: Other DNA sequences within the sample encode an identical CDR3. The J gene is TRBJ2-7, the V gene TRBV15, with TRBD1 identical over 8 bases. This CDR3 has 15 residues. With V trimmed by 1 base and J by 1 base, 3 bases remained unmatched. The germline gives CDR1 LNHNV, CDR2 YYDKDF (reference sequence). The CDR3 is CATSRGGQESYEQYF. CDR3 bases: TGTGCCACCAGCAGAGGGGGACAGGAATCCTACGAGCAGTACTTC.

The J gene is TRBJ2-1, the V gene TRBV5-1; 7 bases align to TRBD2. CDR3 size: 17 residues. V trimming: 0 bases; J trimming: 0 bases; junction bases outside the gene matches: 6. Germline CDR1 reads SGHRS; CDR2 reads YFSETQ. CDR3 region: CASSLDPAGVSYNEQFF. CDR3 sequence (DNA): TGCGCCAGCAGCTTGGACCCGGCGGGAGTCTCCTACAATGAGCAGTTCTTC. The whole variable domain, remainder taken from reference TRBV5-1 and TRBJ2-1, is KAGVTQTPRYLIKTRGQQVTLSCSPISGHRSVSWYQQTPGQGLQFLFEYFSETQRNKGNFPGRFSGRQFSNSRSEMNVSTLELGDSALYLCASSLDPAGVSYNEQFFGPGTRLTVL.

CDR3 residues: CASSIGGTSYGYTF. CDR3 bases: TGTGCCAGTAGTATTGGTGGGACAAGTTATGGCTACACCTTC. The V gene is TRBV19, the J gene TRBJ1-2, with a tentative D call TRBD1 (6 bases). This CDR3 comprises 14 residues. The germline gives CDR1 LNHDA, CDR2 SQIVND (reference sequence). Trimming stripped 3 bases from V and 5 bases from J, with 13 bases between.

This chain joins TRBV27 and TRBJ2-7; 7 nucleotides line up with TRBD1. The CDR3 runs to 16 residues. After removal of 5 bases from V and 0 bases from J, the junction contained 10 bases not matched to a gene. The germline gives CDR1 MNHEY, CDR2 SMNVEV (reference sequence). The CDR3 protein is CASSASTGPISYEQYF. The CDR3 region has the DNA TGTGCCAGCAGTGCGTCGACAGGGCCCATCTCCTACGAGCAGTACTTC.

This chain joins TRBV29-1 and TRBJ1-2; no clear D gene. Germline CDR1 SQVTM, CDR2 ANQGSEA. This CDR3 comprises 11 residues. V was pared by 1 base and J by 3 bases, with 3 bases between. The CDR3 sequence is CSVEVDYGYTF. CDR3 coding DNA: TGCAGCGTTGAAGTGGACTATGGCTACACCTTC.

The chain recombines TRBV14 with TRBJ2-7, with 9 bases lining up with TRBD1. The length of the CDR3 is 14 residues. The ends lost 2 bases at V and 4 bases at J; junction bases unmatched: 3. Per the germline V gene, CDR1 is SGHDN and CDR2 is FVKESK. CDR3 DNA sequence: TGTGCCAGCAGCCAATCGGGACAGGGATACGAGCAGTACTTC. Translation: CASSQSGQGYEQYF.

The gene calls are TRBV28 and TRBJ1-1; D is unresolved. V lost 3 bases and J lost 1, with 12 bases in between. Germline-derived CDR1 and CDR2 are MDHEN and SYDVKM. This CDR3 is 15 amino acids long. CDR3 loop: CASSFRASSNTEAFF. CDR3 DNA: TGTGCCAGCAGTTTTCGGGCCAGCTCGAACACTGAAGCTTTCTTT.

The CDR3 sequence: CASSWDSHNEQFF. CDR3 DNA: TGTGCCAGCAGCTGGGACAGTCACAATGAGCAGTTCTTC. The J gene is TRBJ2-1, the V gene TRBV7-9; TRBD1 aligns across 7 bases. V was clipped by 4 bases and J by 5 bases; unmatched bases: 2. The CDR3 is 13 amino acids. CDR1 SEHNR and CDR2 FQNEAQ come from the germline V gene (reference sequence).

This chain links TRBV27 with TRBJ2-7; TRBD2 matches 8 bases. The germline V gene encodes CDR1 MNHEY and CDR2 SMNVEV (reference sequence). This CDR3 region has 16 residues. V gave up 4 bases and J gave up 2 bases; unmatched junction bases: 10. The CDR3 nucleotides are TGTGCCAGCAGTTCAGAGTTCGGGAGGGACCCCTACGAGCAGTACTTC. It encodes CASSSEFGRDPYEQYF.

The chain joins TRBV29-1 to TRBJ2-7, with no clear D. The germline CDR1 and CDR2 sequences are SQVTM and ANQGSEA. Trimming left V 6 bases short and J 7 bases short, with 19 bases between. This CDR3 spans 13 amino acids. This chain's CDR3 is CSVFAHDTREQYF. The CDR3 DNA reads TGCAGCGTCTTTGCGCACGACACGAGGGAGCAGTACTTC.

The gene calls are TRBV30 and TRBJ2-7; D is unresolved. The CDR3 spans 14 residues. From germline, CDR1 is GTSNPN and CDR2 SVGIG (reference sequence). V shed 2 bases and J shed 2 bases, with 13 bases lying between them. The CDR3 sequence is CAWSYRRLTYEQYF. The CDR3, as DNA: TGTGCCTGGAGTTATCGCCGGTTAACCTACGAGCAGTACTTC.

A word on this clone: This sample includes further DNA sequences coding for the same CDR3. V usage is TRBV7-3 and J usage is TRBJ2-3; either TRBD1 or TRBD2 may supply D (5 bases each). The V end was cut by 5 bases, the J end by 1 base, with 10 bases between. CDR1 and CDR2 (germline): SGHTA, FQGTGA. The CDR3 length is 14 residues. CDR3 DNA: TGTGCCAGCAGCCTCCTGGGGGGCACAGATACGCAGTATTTT. Amino acid sequence: CASSLLGGTDTQYF.

This chain joins TRBV5-1 and TRBJ1-2; D may be TRBD1 (5 bases). CDR1 is SGHRS and CDR2 is YFSETQ in the germline V gene. The V end lost 1 base, the J end lost 4 bases, and 11 bases lay between the germline ends. The CDR3 is made up of 14 amino acids. CDR3 protein: CASSLSGTSYGYTF. Written as DNA, the CDR3 is TGCGCCAGCAGCTTGTCAGGGACGAGCTATGGCTACACCTTC.

As concerns this clone: The same CDR3 can be traced to other DNA sequences in this sample. This chain joins TRBV13 and TRBJ2-7; D is possibly TRBD2 (5 bases). Trimming removed 5 bases at V and 3 bases at J, with 11 bases between. In germline, CDR1 is PRHDT, CDR2 FYEKMQ (reference sequence). The CDR3 is 13 residues long. CDR3 protein: CASSPERGYEQYF. The DNA for the CDR3 is TGTGCCAGCAGCCCGGAACGGGGCTACGAGCAGTACTTC.

This clone was found a few times. V and J are TRBV4-3 and TRBJ1-6, with TRBD1 matching over 7 bases. The CDR3 length is 14 residues. The germline CDR1 and CDR2 sequences are LGHNA and YSLEER. The trim removed 4 bases at V and 9 bases at J, leaving 6 bases unmatched. This chain's CDR3 is CASSPDREVSPLHF. Here the CDR3 DNA reads TGCGCCAGCAGCCCTGACAGGGAAGTTTCACCCCTCCACTTT.

This clone was recorded only once. The chain joins TRBV29-1 to TRBJ2-2, with 10 bases that match TRBD2. This CDR3 contains 16 residues. CDR1 SQVTM and CDR2 ANQGSEA come from the germline V gene. J was trimmed by 5 bases and V by 3 bases; bases with no gene match: 9. CDR3 bases: TGCAGCGTTGAGTCTAGCGGGAGAGGGAGTACCGGGGAGCTGTTTTTT. Protein sequence: CSVESSGRGSTGELFF.

This clone was detected only a few times. The sample carries other DNA sequences with the same CDR3. The chain links TRBV2 to TRBJ1-3, with 8 bases identical to TRBD1. The CDR3 consists of 15 residues. With 6 bases clipped from V and 0 bases from J, the junction kept 4 bases outside the gene matches. Germline V lookup: CDR1 SNHLY, CDR2 FYNNEI. In nucleotides, the CDR3 is TGTGCCAGCAGGGGGACAGGCGACTCTGGAAACACCATATATTTT. This translates into CASRGTGDSGNTIYF.